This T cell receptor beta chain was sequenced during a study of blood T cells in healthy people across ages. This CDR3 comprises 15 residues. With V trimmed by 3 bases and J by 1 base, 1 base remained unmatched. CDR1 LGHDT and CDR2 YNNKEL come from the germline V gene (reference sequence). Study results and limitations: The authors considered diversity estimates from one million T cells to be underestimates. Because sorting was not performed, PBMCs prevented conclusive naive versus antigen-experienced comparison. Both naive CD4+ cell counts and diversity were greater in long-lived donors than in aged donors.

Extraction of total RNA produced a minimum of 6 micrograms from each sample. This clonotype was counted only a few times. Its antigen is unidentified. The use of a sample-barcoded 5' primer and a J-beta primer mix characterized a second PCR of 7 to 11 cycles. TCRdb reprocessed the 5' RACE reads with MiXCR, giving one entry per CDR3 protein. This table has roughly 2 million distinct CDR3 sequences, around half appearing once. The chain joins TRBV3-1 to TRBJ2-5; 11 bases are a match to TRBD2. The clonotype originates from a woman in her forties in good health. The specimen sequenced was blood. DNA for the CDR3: TGTGCCAGCAGCCAGACTAGCGGGACCCAAGAGACCCAGTACTTC. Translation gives CASSQTSGTQETQYF.